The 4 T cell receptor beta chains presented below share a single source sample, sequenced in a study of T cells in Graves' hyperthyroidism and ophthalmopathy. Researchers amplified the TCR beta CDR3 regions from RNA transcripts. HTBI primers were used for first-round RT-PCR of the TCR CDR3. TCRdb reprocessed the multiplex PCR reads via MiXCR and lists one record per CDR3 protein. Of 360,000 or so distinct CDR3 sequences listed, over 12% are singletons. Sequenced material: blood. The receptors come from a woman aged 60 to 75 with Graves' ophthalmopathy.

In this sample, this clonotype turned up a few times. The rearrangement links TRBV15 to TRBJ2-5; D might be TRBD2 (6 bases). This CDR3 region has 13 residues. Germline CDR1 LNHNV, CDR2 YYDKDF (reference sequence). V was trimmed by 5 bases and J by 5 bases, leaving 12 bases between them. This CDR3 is CATSFRGLETQYF. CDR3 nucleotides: TGTGCCACCAGCTTCCGGGGGTTGGAGACCCAGTACTTC.

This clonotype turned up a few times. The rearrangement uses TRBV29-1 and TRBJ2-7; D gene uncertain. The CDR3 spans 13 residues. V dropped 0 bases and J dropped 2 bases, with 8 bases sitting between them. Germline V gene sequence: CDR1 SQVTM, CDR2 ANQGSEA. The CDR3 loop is CSVEDPVAYEQYF. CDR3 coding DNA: TGCAGCGTTGAAGATCCCGTGGCCTACGAGCAGTACTTC.

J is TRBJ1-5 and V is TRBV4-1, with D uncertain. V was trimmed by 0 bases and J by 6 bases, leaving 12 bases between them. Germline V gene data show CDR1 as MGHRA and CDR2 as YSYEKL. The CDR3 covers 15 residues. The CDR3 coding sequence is TGCGCCAGCAGCCAAGATAGCCGGGCGGGTCAGCCCCAGCATTTT. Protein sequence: CASSQDSRAGQPQHF.

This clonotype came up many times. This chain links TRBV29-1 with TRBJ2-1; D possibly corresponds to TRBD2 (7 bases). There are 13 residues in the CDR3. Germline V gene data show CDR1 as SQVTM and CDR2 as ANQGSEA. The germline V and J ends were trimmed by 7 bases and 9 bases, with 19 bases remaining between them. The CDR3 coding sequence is TGCAGCGCCGAAGGACGGAGGGGGGGTGAGCAGTTCTTC. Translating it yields CSAEGRRGGEQFF.